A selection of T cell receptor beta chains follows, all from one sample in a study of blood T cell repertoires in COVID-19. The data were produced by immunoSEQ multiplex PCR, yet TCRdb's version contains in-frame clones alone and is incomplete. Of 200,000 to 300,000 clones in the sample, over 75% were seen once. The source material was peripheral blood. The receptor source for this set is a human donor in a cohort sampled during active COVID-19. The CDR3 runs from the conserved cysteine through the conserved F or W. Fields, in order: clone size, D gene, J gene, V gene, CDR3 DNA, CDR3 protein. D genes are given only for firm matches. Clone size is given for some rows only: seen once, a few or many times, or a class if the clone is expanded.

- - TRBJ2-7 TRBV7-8 TGTGCCAGCAGCACCATGAGGGCCGAGCAGTACTTC CASSTMRAEQYF
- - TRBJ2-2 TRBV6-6 TGTGCCAGCAGTATCCGGGGTCAAGCCACCGGGGAGCTGTTTTTT CASSIRGQATGELFF
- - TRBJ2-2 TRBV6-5 TGTGCCAGCAGTCGGAACACCGGGGAGCTGTTTTTT CASSRNTGELFF
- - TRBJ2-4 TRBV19 TGTGCCAGTAGCTGGGACTTTATAGCCAAAAACATTCAGTACTTC CASSWDFIAKNIQYF
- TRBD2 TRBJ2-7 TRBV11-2 TGTGCCAGCAGCTTAGGTGCAGCGGGAACCTACGAGCAGTACTTC CASSLGAAGTYEQYF
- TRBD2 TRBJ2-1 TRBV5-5 TGTGCCAGCAGTGTAATAGCGGGACCGGGGGAGTATGAGCAGTTCTTC CASSVIAGPGEYEQFF
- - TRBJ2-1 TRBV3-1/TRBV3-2 TGTGCCAGCAGCCAAAGTCCGGGGCGCCGGGGAGGTGAGCAGTTCTTC CASSQSPGRRGGEQFF
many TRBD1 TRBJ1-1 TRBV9 TGTGCCAGCAGCGTAGTTCAGGGGGTGAACACTGAAGCTTTCTTT CASSVVQGVNTEAFF
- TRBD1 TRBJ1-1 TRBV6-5 TGTGCCAGCAGACCTGGGACAGCGAACACTGAAGCTTTCTTT CASRPGTANTEAFF
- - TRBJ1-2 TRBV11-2 TGTGCCAGCAGCTCCAGGGCAGGGAACTATGGCTACACCTTC CASSSRAGNYGYTF
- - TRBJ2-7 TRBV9 TGTGCCAGCAGCGTAGGGACAGACTCCTACGAGCAGTACTTC CASSVGTDSYEQYF
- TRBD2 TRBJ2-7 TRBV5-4 TGTGCCAGCAGCTCGACTAGCGGGAGATTCACCTACGAGCAGTACTTC CASSSTSGRFTYEQYF
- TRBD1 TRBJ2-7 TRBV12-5 TGTGCTAGTACCGGACAGGGGTCGTCCGAGCAGTACTTC CASTGQGSSEQYF
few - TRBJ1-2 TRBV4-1 TGCGCCAGCAGCCAAGGCAGGGCGGGGAACTATGGCTACACCTTC CASSQGRAGNYGYTF
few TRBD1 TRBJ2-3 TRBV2 TGTGCCAGCAGTGATGGGACAGGGGGTGCAACAGATACGCAGTATTTT CASSDGTGGATDTQYF
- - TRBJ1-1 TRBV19 TGTGCCAGTAGCACAAGGGGATTAGGTGAAGCTTTCTTT CASSTRGLGEAFF
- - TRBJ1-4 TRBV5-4 TGTGCCAGCAGCTATGAACCCCAGGCCGCTAATGAAAAACTGTTTTTT CASSYEPQAANEKLFF
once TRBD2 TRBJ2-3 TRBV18 TGTGCCAGCTCACCACATTCGACGGGAGGGCCAAGAACGCAGTATTTT CASSPHSTGGPRTQYF
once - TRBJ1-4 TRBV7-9 TGTGCCAGCAGCTTCTTTACCAGTAATACTAATGAAAAACTGTTTTTT CASSFFTSNTNEKLFF
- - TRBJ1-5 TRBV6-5 TGTGCCAGCAGTTACCCCTTAGCGCCAATTGGCCAGCCCCAGCATTTT CASSYPLAPIGQPQHF
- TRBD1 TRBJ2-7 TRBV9 TGTGCCAGCGGCAGGGGGCTTGAGCAGTACTTC CASGRGLEQYF
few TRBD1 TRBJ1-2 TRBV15 TGTGCCACCAGCAGTGGGACAGGGGGAACCTATGGCTACACCTTC CATSSGTGGTYGYTF
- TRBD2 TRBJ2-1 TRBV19 TGTGCCAGTGGAGATAGCGGGACTGACTGGCACACGGTCTTC CASGDSGTDWHTVF
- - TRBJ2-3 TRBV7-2 TGTGCCAGCAGCCTAACCGGGGGACGGGATATGAATACGCAGTATTTT CASSLTGGRDMNTQYF
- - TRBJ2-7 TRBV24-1 TGTGCCACCAGCCCTACAGGGCTCTCCTACGAGCAGTACTTC CATSPTGLSYEQYF
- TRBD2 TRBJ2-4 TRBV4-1 TGCGCCAGCAGCCAAGATTACAGACTAGCGGACGTAGCCAAAAACATTCAGTACTTC CASSQDYRLADVAKNIQYF
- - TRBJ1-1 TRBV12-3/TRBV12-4 TGTGCCAGCAGTCACTTTATAAGCACTGAAGCTTTCTTT CASSHFISTEAFF
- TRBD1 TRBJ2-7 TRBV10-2 TGCGCCAGCAGTGTAGCCCCGGGACAGGGCGACGAGCAGTACTTC CASSVAPGQGDEQYF
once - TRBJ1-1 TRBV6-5 TGTGCCAGCAGCTTGACAGCAGGTGAAGCTTTCTTT CASSLTAGEAFF
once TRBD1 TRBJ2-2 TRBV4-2 TGTGCCAGCACCCCGGACAGGGCGAACACCGGGGAGCTGTTTTTT CASTPDRANTGELFF
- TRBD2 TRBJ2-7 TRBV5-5 TGTGCCAGCAGCTTTTTAGGGCTAGCGGGCAAAGACTACGAGCAGTACTTC CASSFLGLAGKDYEQYF
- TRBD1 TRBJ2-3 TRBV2 TGTGCCAGCAGCCAAGGACAGGCGAGAACAGATACGCAGTATTTT CASSQGQARTDTQYF
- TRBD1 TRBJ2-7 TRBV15 TGTGCCACCAGCAGGGACAGGGGTCCCGAGCAGTACTTC CATSRDRGPEQYF
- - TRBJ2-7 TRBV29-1 TGCAGCGTTCAAGATGAATGGGCCACGGAGCAGTACTTC CSVQDEWATEQYF
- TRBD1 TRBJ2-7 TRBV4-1 TGCGCCAGCAGCCGAATAGCCGGACAGGGGTTCTACGAGCAGTACTTC CASSRIAGQGFYEQYF
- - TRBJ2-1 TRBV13 TGTGCCAGCAGCCTCCTAGGGGGTCCGAGCTCCTACAATGAGCAGTTCTTC CASSLLGGPSSYNEQFF
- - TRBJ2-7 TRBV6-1 TGTGCCAGCAGTGAAAAGCGTACCGAGCAGTACTTC CASSEKRTEQYF
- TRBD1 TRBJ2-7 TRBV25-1 TGTGCCAGCAGTGAATTTAACAGGGGTCACTACGAGCAGTACTTC CASSEFNRGHYEQYF
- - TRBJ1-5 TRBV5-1 TGCGCCAGCAGCTTAGGCGGAGGGGATCAGCCCCAGCATTTT CASSLGGGDQPQHF
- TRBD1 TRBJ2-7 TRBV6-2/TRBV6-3 TGTGCCAGCAGTTACGAAACAGGGGGCTCTACCTACGAGCAGTACTTC CASSYETGGSTYEQYF
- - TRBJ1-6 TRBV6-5 TGTGCCAGCAGGTACAGAGATAATTCACCCCTCCACTTT CASRYRDNSPLHF
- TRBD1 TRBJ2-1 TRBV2 TGTGCCAGCAGCGGGACAGGGCGGCGCAATGAGCAGTTCTTC CASSGTGRRNEQFF
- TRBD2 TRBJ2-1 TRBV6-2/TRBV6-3 TGTGCCAGCAGTTACTCGCGGGGGAAATTCCCGCTTGTCTACAATGAGCAGTTCTTC CASSYSRGKFPLVYNEQFF
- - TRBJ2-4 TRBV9 TGTGCCAGCAGCGTAGAAGTGGCTAGCGCCAACATTCAGTACTTC CASSVEVASANIQYF
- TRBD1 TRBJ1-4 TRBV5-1 TGCGCCAGCAGCCGTACAGGGGTTGGGGAAAAACTGTTTTTT CASSRTGVGEKLFF
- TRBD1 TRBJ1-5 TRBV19 TGTGCCAGTAGGACGGGACAGGGCCCCCAGCATTTT CASRTGQGPQHF
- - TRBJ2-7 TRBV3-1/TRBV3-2 TGTGCCAGCAGCCAGACAATAAACGAGCAGTACTTC CASSQTINEQYF
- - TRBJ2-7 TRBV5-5 TGTGCCAGCAGCTTAGCGGCTGTCCCCTACGAGCAGTACTTC CASSLAAVPYEQYF
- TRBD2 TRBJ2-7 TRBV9 TGTGCCAGCAGCGTCGAGCGGGAGTCCTACGAGCAGTACTTC CASSVERESYEQYF
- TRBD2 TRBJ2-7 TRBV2 TGTGCCAGCAGAGCCGGGACTAGCGGGAGCTACGAGCAGTACTTC CASRAGTSGSYEQYF
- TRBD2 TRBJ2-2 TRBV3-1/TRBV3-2 TGTGCCAGCAGTGCAAGCGGGGGGGCGGCGAACACCGGGGAGCTGTTTTTT CASSASGGAANTGELFF
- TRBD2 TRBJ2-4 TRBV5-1 TGCGCCAGCAGCTTCGAGACTAGCGGGTACCTAGCCAAAAACATTCAGTACTTC CASSFETSGYLAKNIQYF
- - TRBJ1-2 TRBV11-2 TGTGCCAGCAGGTATCCGGGACAAGGAATATATGGCTACACCTTC CASRYPGQGIYGYTF